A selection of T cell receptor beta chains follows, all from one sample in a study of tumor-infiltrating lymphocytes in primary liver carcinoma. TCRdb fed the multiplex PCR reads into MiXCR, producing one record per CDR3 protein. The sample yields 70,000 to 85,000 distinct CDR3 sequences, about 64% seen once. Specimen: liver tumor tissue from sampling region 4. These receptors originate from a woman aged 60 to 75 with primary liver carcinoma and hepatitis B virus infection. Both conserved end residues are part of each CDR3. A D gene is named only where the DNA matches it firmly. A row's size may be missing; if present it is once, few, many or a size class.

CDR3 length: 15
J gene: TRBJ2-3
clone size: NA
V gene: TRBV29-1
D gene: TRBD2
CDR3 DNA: TGCAGCGTTGGCATGACTGGCGGGAGGACAGATACGCAGTATTTT
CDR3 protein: CSVGMTGGRTDTQYF

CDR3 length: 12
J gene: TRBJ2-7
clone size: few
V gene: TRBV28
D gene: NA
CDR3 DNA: TGTGCCAGCAGCCCCTCCTTATACGAGCAGTACTTC
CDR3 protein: CASSPSLYEQYF

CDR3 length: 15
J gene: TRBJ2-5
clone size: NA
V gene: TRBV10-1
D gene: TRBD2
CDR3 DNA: TGCGTCACCAGTGAGTCTACCAGCGGGAGGGAGACCCAGTACTTC
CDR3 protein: CVTSESTSGRETQYF

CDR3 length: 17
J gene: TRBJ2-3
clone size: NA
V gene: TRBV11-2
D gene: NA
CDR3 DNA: TGTGCCAACAGCTTAGCAATGGGGGGAAGGAGCACAAATACGCAGTATTTT
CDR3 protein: CANSLAMGGRSTNTQYF

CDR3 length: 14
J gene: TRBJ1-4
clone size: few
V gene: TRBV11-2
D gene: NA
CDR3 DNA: TGTGCCAGCAGCTTCGACCAAGAAGGTGGAAAACTGGTTTTT
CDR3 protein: CASSFDQEGGKLVF

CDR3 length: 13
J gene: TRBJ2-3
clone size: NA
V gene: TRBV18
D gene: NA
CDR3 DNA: TGTGCCAGCTCCGCTGGGGGCACGGATACGCAGTATTTT
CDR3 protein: CASSAGGTDTQYF

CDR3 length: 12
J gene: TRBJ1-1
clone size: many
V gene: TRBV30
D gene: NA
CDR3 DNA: TGTGCCTCATGGCGGGGGAACACTGAAGCTTTCTTT
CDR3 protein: CASWRGNTEAFF

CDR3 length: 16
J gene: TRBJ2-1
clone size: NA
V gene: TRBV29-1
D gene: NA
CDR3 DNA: TGCAGCGTTGAAGGTGTAAGCTTAACGCACTACAATGAGCAGCTCTTC
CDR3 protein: CSVEGVSLTHYNEQLF

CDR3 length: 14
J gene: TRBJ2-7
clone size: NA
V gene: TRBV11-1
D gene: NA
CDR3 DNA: TGTGCCAGCAGCCTTTGGGGGACCCCCTATGAGCAGTACTTC
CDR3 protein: CASSLWGTPYEQYF

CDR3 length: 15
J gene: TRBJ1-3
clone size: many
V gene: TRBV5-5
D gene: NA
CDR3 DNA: TGTGCCAGCAGCTGGGTTGCGGGCTCTGGAAACACCATATATTTT
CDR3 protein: CASSWVAGSGNTIYF

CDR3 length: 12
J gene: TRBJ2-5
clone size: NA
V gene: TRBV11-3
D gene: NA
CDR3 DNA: TGTGCCAGTAACTTAGACACAGAGACCCGGTACTTC
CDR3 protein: CASNLDTETRYF

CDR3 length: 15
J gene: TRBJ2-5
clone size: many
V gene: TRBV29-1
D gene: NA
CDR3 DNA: TGCAGCGTTGAACTCAGGGGGGATATTGGAGAGACCCAGTACTTC
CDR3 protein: CSVELRGDIGETQYF

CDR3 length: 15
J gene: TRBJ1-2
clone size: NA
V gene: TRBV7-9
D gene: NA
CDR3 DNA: TGTGCCAGCAGCCCCACGGGGGACAAGAACTATGGCTACACCTTC
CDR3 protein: CASSPTGDKNYGYTF

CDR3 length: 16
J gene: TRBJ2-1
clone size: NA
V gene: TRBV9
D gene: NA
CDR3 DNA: TGTGCCAGCAGCCCCGGGACGTCCAGCTCCTACAATGAGCAGTTCTTC
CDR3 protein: CASSPGTSSSYNEQFF

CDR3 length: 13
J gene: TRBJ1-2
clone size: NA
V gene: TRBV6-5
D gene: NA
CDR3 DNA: TGTGCCAGCAGTTACTCACGGGGACGGGGCTACACCTTC
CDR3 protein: CASSYSRGRGYTF

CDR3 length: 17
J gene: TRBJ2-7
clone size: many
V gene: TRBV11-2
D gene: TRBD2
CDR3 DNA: TGTGCCAGCAGCCCCGACTTCCCTCGGGAGGGCTCCTACGAGCAGTACTTC
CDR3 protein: CASSPDFPREGSYEQYF

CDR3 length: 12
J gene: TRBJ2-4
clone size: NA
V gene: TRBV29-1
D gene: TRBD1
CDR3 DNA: TGCAGCATTGGGACAGCGCGGTGCATTCAGCACTTC
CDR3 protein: CSIGTARCIQHF

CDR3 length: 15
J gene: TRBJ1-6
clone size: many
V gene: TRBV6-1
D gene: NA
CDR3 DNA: TGTGCCAGCAGTTATCTAGGACAGTATAATTCACCCCTCCACTTT
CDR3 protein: CASSYLGQYNSPLHF

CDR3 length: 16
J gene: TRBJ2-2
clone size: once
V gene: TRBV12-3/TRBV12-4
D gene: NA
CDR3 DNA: TGTGCCAGCAGTTTTCCGGCGCAAACGAATAGCGGGGAGCTGTTTTTT
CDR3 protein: CASSFPAQTNSGELFF

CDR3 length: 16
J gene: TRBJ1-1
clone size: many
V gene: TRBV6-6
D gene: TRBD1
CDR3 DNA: TGTGCCAGCAATCAAATGGAGGGGAACAGGGGTACTGAAGCTTTCTTT
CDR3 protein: CASNQMEGNRGTEAFF

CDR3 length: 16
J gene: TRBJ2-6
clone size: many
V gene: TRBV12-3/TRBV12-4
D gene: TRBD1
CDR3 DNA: TGTGCCAGCAGTTTGACAGGGTACTCTGGGGCCAACGTCCTGACTTTC
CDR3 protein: CASSLTGYSGANVLTF

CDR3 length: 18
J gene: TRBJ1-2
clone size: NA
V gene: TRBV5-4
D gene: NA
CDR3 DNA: TGTACCAGCAGCTTGCCCCCGGGCAGGCGATACCACCACTATGGCTACAGCTTC
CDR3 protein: CTSSLPPGRRYHHYGYSF

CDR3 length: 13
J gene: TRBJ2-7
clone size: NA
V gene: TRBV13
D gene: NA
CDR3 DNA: TGTGCCAGCAGCATAGTAGACAGAGACGAGCAGTATTTC
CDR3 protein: CASSIVDRDEQYF

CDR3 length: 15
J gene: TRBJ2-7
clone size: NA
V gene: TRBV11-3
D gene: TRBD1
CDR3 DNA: TGTGCCAGCAGCCCCGGGACAGGAGGCAACTACAAGAAGTACTTC
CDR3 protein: CASSPGTGGNYKKYF

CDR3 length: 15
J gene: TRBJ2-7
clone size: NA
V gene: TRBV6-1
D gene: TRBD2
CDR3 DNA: TGTGCCAGGAGAGAAGGTAGCGGGGGGGGCTACGAGCAGTACTTC
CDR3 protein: CARREGSGGGYEQYF